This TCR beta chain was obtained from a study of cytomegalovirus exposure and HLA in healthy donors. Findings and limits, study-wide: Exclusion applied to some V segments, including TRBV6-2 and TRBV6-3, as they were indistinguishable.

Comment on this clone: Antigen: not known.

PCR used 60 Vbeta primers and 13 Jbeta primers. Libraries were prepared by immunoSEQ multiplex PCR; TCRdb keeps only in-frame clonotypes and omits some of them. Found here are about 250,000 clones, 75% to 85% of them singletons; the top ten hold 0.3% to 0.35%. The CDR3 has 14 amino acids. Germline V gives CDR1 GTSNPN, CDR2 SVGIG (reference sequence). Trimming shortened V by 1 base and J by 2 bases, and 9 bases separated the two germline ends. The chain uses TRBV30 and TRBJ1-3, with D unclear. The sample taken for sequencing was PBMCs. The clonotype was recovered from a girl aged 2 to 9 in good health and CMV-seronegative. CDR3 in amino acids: CAWSDVQPGNTIYF. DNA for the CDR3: TGTGCCTGGAGTGATGTACAGCCTGGAAACACCATATATTTT.